This TCR beta chain was found in a study of pediatric ulcerative colitis. Of note for this clone: Its antigen remains unidentified.

Study results and caveats: Blood-rectal clonal overlap within each person was significantly higher in ulcerative colitis patients than controls. A couple of patients' blood samples yielded substantially fewer templates.

Rectal tissue came from one to two pinch biopsies taken at colonoscopy. Sequenced by immunoSEQ multiplex PCR; TCRdb stores in-frame clones only, minus some. The data hold 15,000 to 20,000 clones, with 80% observed a single time. Germline CDR1 reads SGHAT; CDR2 reads FQNNGV. V gave up 0 bases and J gave up 1 base, with 19 bases separating them. The CDR3 consists of 18 residues. The sample comprised gut tissue. The sequence was obtained from a boy between 10 and 17 years old who was a control in a study of pediatric ulcerative colitis. The genes are TRBV11-2 and TRBJ2-7, with a tentative D call TRBD1 (6 bases). CDR3 loop: CASSLDGNDRHFSYEQYF. In DNA, the CDR3 is TGTGCCAGCAGCTTAGATGGGAATGACAGGCACTTTTCCTACGAGCAGTACTTC. Based on the CDR3 plus reference TRBV11-2 and TRBJ2-7, the full variable domain is EAGVAQSPRYKIIEKRQSVAFWCNPISGHATLYWYQQILGQGPKLLIQFQNNGVVDDSQLPKDRFSAERLKGVDSTLKIQPAKLEDSAVYLCASSLDGNDRHFSYEQYFGPGTRLTVT.